The 6 T cell receptor beta chains presented below share a single source sample, sequenced in a study of blood T cell repertoires in COVID-19. Measured with immunoSEQ multiplex PCR; TCRdb has only the in-frame clones, and not every one. The sample lists 95,000 to 120,000 clones; roughly 85% were seen once. The source material was peripheral blood. The source is a human donor in a cohort sampled during active COVID-19.

V and J are TRBV3-1 (or the pseudogene TRBV3-2) and TRBJ2-1; 11 nucleotides match TRBD2. The junction had 5 bases not matched to a gene; V was cut back by 6 bases and J by 4 bases. The CDR3 is 15 amino acids. Germline lookup yields CDR1 LGHDT and CDR2 YNNKEL (reference sequence). Here the CDR3 reads CASRLAGEGYNEQFF. Written as DNA, the CDR3 is TGTGCCAGCAGACTAGCGGGGGAGGGTTACAATGAGCAGTTCTTC.

The genes are TRBV6-2 or TRBV6-3 and TRBJ2-5, with 9 bases lining up with TRBD2. The CDR3 runs 16 residues. CDR1 is MNHEY, CDR2 SVGEGT, per germline. The V gene end was trimmed by 6 bases and the J gene end by 1 base; junction bases not matched to a gene: 9. The CDR3 here is CASSPSLAGSQETQYF. For the CDR3, the DNA is TGTGCCAGCAGCCCGTCTCTAGCGGGGAGCCAAGAGACCCAGTACTTC.

The J gene is TRBJ2-7, the V gene TRBV11-3; D gene ambiguous. This CDR3 comprises 16 residues. The germline V gene encodes CDR1 SGHNT and CDR2 YENEEA. The V and J ends lost 7 bases and 3 bases respectively, with 22 bases between them. The chain's CDR3 is CASTHSEAANNYEQYF. The DNA for the CDR3 is TGTGCCAGCACACACTCCGAGGCAGCCAATAACTACGAGCAGTACTTC.

CDR3 coding DNA: TGCGCCAGCAGCCAAGATCTTAGAGACGAGCAGTACTTC. Translation gives CASSQDLRDEQYF. V and J are TRBV4-3 and TRBJ2-7; D ambiguous. The germline gives CDR1 LGHNA, CDR2 YSLEER. CDR3 length: 13 residues. V was cut by 0 bases and J by 5 bases, with 8 bases left in between.

The chain couples TRBV25-1 to TRBJ2-7, with D perhaps TRBD1 (6 bases). The J call could be wrong; TRBJ2-1 is a better fit for the DNA end. The CDR3 length is 14 residues. Looked up from germline, CDR1 is MGHDK and CDR2 is SYGVNS. CDR3 sequence (DNA): TGTGCCAGCAGTGAATATGGGGGCCTGAATGAGCAGTTCTTC. It codes for CASSEYGGLNEQFF.

J is TRBJ1-5 and V is TRBV19; possibly TRBD1 for D (6 bases). Trimming stripped 4 bases from V and 9 bases from J, with 7 bases between. The CDR3 loop spans 11 amino acids. Germline CDR1 is LNHDA and CDR2 is SQIVND (reference sequence). CDR3 sequence: CASSTQGPQHF. In DNA form, the CDR3 reads TGTGCCAGTAGTACACAGGGGCCCCAGCATTTT.